This T cell receptor (beta chain) emerged from a study of blood T cells in healthy people across ages. Trimming removed 3 bases at V and 6 bases at J, with 21 bases between. Germline values: CDR1 LGHDT, CDR2 YNNKEL (reference sequence). This CDR3 contains 16 residues. Each sample had at least 7 million PBMCs isolated. Study-level points and caveats: Researchers judged that diversity estimates from one million T cells fell short of true values. Greater diversity and more naive CD4+ cells were seen in long-lived donors than in aged donors.

The use of a sample-barcoded 5' primer and a J-beta primer mix characterized a second PCR of about 6 to 11 cycles. TCRdb passed the 5' RACE reads through MiXCR, listing each CDR3 protein once. The sample records roughly 1.9 million distinct CDR3 sequences, about two fifths being singletons. Of note for this clonotype: What it binds is unknown.

The clonotype was recovered from a human donor in good health. The rearrangement links TRBV3-1 to TRBJ2-7; D may be TRBD1 or TRBD2 (5 bases each). The sequencing input was blood. CDR3 protein: CASSQPGPEALVEQYF. DNA for the CDR3: TGTGCCAGCAGCCAGCCGGGGCCTGAGGCCTTGGTCGAGCAGTACTTC.